This T cell receptor (beta chain) comes out of a study of T cell responses to AZD1222 COVID-19 vaccine. Overall study results and limits: Mapped onto spike, vaccine-associated CD4 TCRs spanned it and were dominant at 160-218 and 743-854. Among the donors, most were white British and more were female, and clonal diversity was possibly underestimated.

Of note for this clone: Its cognate antigen is unknown.

The data were produced by immunoSEQ multiplex PCR, yet TCRdb's version contains in-frame clones alone and is incomplete. The sample includes 90,000 to 110,000 clones, nearly 90% of them seen just once. The source of this sequence is an adult who received the AZD1222 COVID-19 vaccine. The sequenced sample was peripheral blood, obtained 28 days after the second AZD1222 dose.

In nucleotides, the CDR3 is TGCGCCAGCAGCCAAGAGAGTTCAGGGGGAGGAAACACCATATATTTT. Its protein product is CASSQESSGGGNTIYF. The chain joins TRBV4-1 to TRBJ1-3; TRBD1 matches at 7 bases. This CDR3 spans 16 amino acids. In germline, CDR1 is MGHRA, CDR2 YSYEKL. The J segment lost 4 bases and the V segment lost 0 bases, leaving 6 bases of the junction unmatched.